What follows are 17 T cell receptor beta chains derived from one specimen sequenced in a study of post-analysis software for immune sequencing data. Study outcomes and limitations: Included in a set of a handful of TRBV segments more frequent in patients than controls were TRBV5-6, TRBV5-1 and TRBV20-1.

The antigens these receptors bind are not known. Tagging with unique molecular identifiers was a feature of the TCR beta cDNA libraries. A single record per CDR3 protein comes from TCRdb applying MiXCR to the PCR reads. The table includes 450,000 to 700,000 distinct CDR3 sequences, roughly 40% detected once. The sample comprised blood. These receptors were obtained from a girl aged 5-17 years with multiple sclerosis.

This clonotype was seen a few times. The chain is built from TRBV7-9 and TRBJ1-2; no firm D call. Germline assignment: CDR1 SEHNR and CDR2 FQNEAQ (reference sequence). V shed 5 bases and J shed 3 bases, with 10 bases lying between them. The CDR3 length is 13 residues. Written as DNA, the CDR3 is TGTGCCAGCAGCCCCCTAGAGGACTATGGCTACACCTTC. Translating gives CASSPLEDYGYTF.

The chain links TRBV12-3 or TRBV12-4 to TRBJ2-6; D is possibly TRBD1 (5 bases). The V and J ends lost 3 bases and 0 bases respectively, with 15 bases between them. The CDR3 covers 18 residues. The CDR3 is CASSLVYRSSSGANVLTF. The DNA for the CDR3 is TGTGCCAGCAGTTTGGTGTACAGGTCCAGCTCTGGGGCCAACGTCCTGACTTTC.

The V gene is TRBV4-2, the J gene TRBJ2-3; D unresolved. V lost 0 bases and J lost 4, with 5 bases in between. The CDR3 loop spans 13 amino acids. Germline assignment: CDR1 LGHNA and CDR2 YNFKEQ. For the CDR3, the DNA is TGTGCCAGCAGCCAAGAATTCCCAGATACGCAGTATTTT. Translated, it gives CASSQEFPDTQYF.

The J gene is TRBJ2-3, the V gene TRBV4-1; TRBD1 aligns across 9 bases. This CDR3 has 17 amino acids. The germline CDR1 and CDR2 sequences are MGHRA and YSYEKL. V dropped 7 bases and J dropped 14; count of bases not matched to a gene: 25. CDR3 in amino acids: CASNSPQGAMSNEKLYF. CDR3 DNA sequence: TGCGCCAGCAACTCTCCACAGGGGGCGATGTCTAATGAAAAACTGTATTTT.

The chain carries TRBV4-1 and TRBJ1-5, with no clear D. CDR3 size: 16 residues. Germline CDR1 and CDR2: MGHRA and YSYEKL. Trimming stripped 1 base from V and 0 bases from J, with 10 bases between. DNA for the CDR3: TGCGCCAGCAGCCAAGTACGGACGGTTAGCAATCAGCCCCAGCATTTT. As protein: CASSQVRTVSNQPQHF.

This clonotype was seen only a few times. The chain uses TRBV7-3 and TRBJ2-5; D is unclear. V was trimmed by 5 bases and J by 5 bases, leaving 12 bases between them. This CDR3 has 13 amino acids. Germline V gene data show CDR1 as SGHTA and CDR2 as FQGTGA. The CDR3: CASSGDIQETQYF. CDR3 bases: TGTGCCAGCAGCGGCGACATCCAGGAGACCCAGTACTTC.

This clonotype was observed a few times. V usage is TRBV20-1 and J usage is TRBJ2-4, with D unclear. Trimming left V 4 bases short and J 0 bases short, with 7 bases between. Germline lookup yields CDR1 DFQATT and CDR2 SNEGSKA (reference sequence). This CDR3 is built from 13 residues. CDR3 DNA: TGCAGTGCTAATCCCCTAGCCAAAAACATTCAGTACTTC. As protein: CSANPLAKNIQYF.

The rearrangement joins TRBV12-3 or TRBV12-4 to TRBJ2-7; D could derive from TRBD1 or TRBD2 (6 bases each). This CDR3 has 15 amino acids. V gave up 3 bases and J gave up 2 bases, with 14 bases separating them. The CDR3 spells CASSLALGGPYEQYF. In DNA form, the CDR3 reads TGTGCCAGCAGTTTGGCCCTAGGGGGGCCCTACGAGCAGTACTTC.

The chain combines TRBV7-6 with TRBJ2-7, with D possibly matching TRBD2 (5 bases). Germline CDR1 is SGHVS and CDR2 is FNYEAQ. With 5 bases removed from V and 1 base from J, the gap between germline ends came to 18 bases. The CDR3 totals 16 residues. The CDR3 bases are TGTGCCAGCAGCCCCCGGTCCGGGATGTTATCCTACGAGCAGTACTTC. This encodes CASSPRSGMLSYEQYF. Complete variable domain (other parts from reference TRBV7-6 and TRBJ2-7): GAGVSQSPRYKVTKRGQDVALRCDPISGHVSLYWYRQALGQGPEFLTYFNYEAQQDKSGLPNDRFSAERPEGSISTLTIQRTEQRDSAMYRCASSPRSGMLSYEQYFGPGTRLTVT.

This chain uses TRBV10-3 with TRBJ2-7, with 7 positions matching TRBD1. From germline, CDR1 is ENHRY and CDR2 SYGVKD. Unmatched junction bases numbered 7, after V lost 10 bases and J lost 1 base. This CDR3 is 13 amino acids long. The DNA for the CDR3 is TGTGCCACCATTGGGGACAGATCCTACGAGCAGTACTTC. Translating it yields CATIGDRSYEQYF.

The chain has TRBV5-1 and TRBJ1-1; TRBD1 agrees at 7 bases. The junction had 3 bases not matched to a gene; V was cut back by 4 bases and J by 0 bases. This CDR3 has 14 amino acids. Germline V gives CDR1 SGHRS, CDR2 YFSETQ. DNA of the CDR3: TGCGCCAGCAGCCAAACAGGGGTGAACACTGAAGCTTTCTTT. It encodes CASSQTGVNTEAFF.

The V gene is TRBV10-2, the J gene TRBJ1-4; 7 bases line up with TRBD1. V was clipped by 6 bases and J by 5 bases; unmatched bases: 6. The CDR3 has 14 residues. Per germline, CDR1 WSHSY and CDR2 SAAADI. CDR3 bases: TGCGCCAGCAGCCCGGGACAGACAAATGAAAAACTGTTTTTT. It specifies CASSPGQTNEKLFF.

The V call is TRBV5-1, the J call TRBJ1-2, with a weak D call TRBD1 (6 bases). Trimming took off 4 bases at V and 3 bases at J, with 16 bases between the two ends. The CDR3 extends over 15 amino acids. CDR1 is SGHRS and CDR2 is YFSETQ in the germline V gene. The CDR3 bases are TGCGCCAGCAGCCCTGGAGGGGGGACGGACTATGGCTACACCTTC. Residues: CASSPGGGTDYGYTF.

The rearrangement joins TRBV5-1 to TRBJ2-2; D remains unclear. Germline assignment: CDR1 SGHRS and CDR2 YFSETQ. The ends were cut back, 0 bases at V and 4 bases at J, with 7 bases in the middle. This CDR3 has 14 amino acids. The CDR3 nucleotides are TGCGCCAGCAGCTTGGGCCAGTCCACCGGGGAGCTGTTTTTT. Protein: CASSLGQSTGELFF.

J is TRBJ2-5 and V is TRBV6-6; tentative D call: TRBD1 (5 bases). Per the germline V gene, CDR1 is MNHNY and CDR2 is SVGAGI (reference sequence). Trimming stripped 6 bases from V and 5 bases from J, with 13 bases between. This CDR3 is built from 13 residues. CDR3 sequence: CASRYQGAETQYF. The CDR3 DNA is TGTGCCAGCAGGTACCAGGGCGCGGAGACCCAGTACTTC.

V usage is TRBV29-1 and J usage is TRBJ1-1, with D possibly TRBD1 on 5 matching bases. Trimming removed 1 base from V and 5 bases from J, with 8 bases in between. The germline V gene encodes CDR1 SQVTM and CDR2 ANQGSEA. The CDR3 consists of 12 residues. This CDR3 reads CSVEGTRTEAFF. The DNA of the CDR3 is TGCAGCGTTGAAGGGACAAGGACTGAAGCTTTCTTT.

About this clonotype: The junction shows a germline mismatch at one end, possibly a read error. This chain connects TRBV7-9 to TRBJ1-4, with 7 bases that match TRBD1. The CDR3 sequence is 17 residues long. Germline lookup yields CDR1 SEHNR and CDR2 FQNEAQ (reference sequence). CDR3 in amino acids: CTSHPSGRGATNEKLFF. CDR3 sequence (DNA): TGTACCAGCCACCCCTCGGGCAGGGGGGCAACTAATGAAAAACTGTTTTTT.